This TCR beta chain was profiled in a study of T cell repertoires in cytomegalovirus infection (dated by TCRdb to between 2018 and 2021). General notes on the study: The peptide stimulations were aimed at well-studied HLA-B-restricted epitopes as well as recently identified HLA-C-restricted CMV epitopes, whose presentation resists viral immunomodulation. Donor HLA type was relevant to the analysis, as public TCR beta signatures indicated carriage of CMV infection together with the matching HLA type. Results the study describes overall, beyond this receptor: Cumulative frequency of public TCR beta family members discriminated carriers of CMV infection plus the relevant HLA type in this cohort and an independent 352-donor cohort. The ex vivo response was dominated by HLA-C-restricted CMV-specific TCR beta clonotypes, and the single most frequent clonotype in two of eight donors was supplied by these HLA-C-restricted clonotypes.

V loses 5 bases of germline sequence and J loses 6 bases, and the interval between the two ends is 13 bases. As encoded in the germline V gene (reference sequence), CDR1 is LNHDA while CDR2 is SQIVND. The CDR3, cysteine through phenylalanine, is 14 amino acids long. Of all the DNA, just the CDR3 is kept, 42 bases in frame from base 1. This clonotype was seen a few times. Its target antigen remains unknown. No much larger clonotype is one base removed from it; base qualities were not supplied. The instrument given in TCRdb is Illumina HiSeq 1500. Through fastp at Q25 and MiXCR, TCRdb rebuilt clones from the public reads, retaining in-frame beta chains. Rows merge per CDR3 protein into single entries with the most common DNA and genes. Within this sample are approximately 110,000 distinct CDR3 sequences, with under 45% of them counted one time only. The leading ten clones occupy around 74% of the sample.

The treatment or condition label, read with the paper, signifies: in vitro stimulation with specific CMV peptide epitopes to enrich CMV-specific T cells. The V gene is TRBV19 and the J gene is TRBJ2-2, with no reliable assignment of the D segment. The sequence derives from a human donor in good health (CMV status not recorded). Some clones in this sample may be carry-over from other donors' samples. The sample consisted of CD8+ T cells from cultured PBMCs, taken from culture after CMV antigen stimulation. The CDR3 protein is CASSPSSGAGELFF. The bases are TGTGCCAGTAGTCCCTCGAGTGGGGCCGGGGAGCTGTTTTTT.